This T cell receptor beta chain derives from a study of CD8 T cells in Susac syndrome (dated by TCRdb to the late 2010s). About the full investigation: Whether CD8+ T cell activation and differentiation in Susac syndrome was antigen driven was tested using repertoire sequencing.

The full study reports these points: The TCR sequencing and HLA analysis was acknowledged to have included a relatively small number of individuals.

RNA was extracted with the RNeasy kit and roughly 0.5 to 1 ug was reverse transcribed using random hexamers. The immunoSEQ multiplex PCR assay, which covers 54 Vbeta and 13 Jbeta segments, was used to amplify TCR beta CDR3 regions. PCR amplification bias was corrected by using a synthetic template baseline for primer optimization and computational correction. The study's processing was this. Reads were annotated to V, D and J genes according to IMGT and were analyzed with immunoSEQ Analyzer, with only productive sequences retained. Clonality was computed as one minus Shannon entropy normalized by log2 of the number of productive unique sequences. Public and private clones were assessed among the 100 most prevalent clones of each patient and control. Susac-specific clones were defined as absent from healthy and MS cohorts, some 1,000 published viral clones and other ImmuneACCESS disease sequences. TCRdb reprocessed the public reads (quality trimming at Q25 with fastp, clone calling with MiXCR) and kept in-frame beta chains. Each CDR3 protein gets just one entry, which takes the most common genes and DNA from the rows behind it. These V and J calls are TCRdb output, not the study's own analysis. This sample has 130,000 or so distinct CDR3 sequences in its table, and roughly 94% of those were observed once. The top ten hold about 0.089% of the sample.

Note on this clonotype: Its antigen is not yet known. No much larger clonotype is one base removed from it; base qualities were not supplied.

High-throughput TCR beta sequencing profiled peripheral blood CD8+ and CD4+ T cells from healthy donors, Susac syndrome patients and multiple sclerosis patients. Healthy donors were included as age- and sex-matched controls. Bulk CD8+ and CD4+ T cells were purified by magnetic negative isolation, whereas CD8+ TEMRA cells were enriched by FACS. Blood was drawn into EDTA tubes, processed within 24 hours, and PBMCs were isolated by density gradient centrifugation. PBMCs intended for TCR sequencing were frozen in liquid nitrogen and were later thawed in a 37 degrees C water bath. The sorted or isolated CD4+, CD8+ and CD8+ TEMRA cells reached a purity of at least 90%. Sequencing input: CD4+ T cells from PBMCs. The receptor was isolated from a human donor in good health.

The CDR3 region: CSAITSGSTDTQYF. Read as DNA, the sequence is TGCAGTGCCATCACTAGCGGGAGTACAGATACGCAGTATTTT. The V and J genes are TRBV20-1 and TRBJ2-3, with 11 junctional bases fitting TRBD2. Taken from the germline V gene (reference sequence), the CDR1 and CDR2 loops are DFQATT and SNEGSKA. For this chain, trimming is 6 bases at the V end and 3 bases at the J end, and the number of junction bases without a gene match is 5. From the cysteine through the phenylalanine, the CDR3 covers 14 amino acids. The kept DNA is CDR3 alone, 42 bases in frame from the first base.